These 31 T cell receptor beta chains originate from one sample sequenced in a study of blood T cells in healthy people across ages. With a J-beta primer mix and a sample-barcoded 5' primer, a second PCR ran 7 to 11 cycles. One entry per CDR3 protein, called by TCRdb with MiXCR from the 5' RACE reads. The data show roughly 900,000 distinct CDR3 sequences, 25% to 35% seen once. Sequenced: blood. Receptor source: a woman of 80 years or more in good health.

Notes on this clonotype: A read error may explain this, as a much larger clone is one base away. The V call is TRBV15, the J call TRBJ2-7; TRBD1 agrees at 9 bases. The end of the DNA aligns better with TRBJ2-5, so the J call may be wrong. The V gene's germline CDR1 is LNHNV and CDR2 YYDKDF (reference sequence). This CDR3 comprises 16 residues. This chain's CDR3 is CVTSRDTGTGRETQYF. The CDR3 DNA is TGTGTCACCAGCAGAGATACAGGGACAGGGAGGGAGACCCAGTACTTC.

This clonotype was seen ten or more times. The V and J genes are TRBV9 and TRBJ2-7; 7 bases are a match to TRBD2. The CDR3 sequence is 15 residues long. In germline, CDR1 is SGDLS, CDR2 YYNGEE. The J segment lost 3 bases and the V segment lost 0 bases, leaving 6 bases of the junction unmatched. The CDR3 DNA is TGTGCCAGCAGCGTAGCGGGCGGGGACTACTACGAGCAGTACTTC. As protein: CASSVAGGDYYEQYF.

Regarding this clonotype: A read error is possible here, since a much larger clone lies one base away. V usage is TRBV6-1 and J usage is TRBJ2-6; possible D gene TRBD1, 5 bases. CDR1 and CDR2 (germline): MNHNS, SASEGT. The CDR3 totals 18 residues. The CDR3 DNA reads TGTGCCAGCAGAGAGGACGGAATTCGACACTCTGGGGCCAACATCCTGACTTTC. Amino acid sequence: CASREDGIRHSGANILTF.

This clonotype was counted at least ten times. The chain couples TRBV20-1 to TRBJ2-1; 8 nucleotides line up with TRBD1. The CDR3 totals 14 residues. CDR1 DFQATT and CDR2 SNEGSKA come from the germline V gene (reference sequence). V shed 4 bases and J 4 bases; nucleotides not matched to a gene: 6. CDR3 DNA: TGCAGTGCTATGGACAGGGTAAAATACAATGAGCAGTTCTTC. Its translation is CSAMDRVKYNEQFF.

Notes on this clonotype: A single base separates this from a much larger clone, so it may be a read error. The rearrangement uses TRBV15 and TRBJ2-3; D unclear. This CDR3 is built from 16 residues. V was clipped by 3 bases and J by 1 base, with 14 bases between them. Germline assignment: CDR1 LNHNV and CDR2 YYDKDF (reference sequence). CDR3 region: CATSSPFFEGTDTQYF. CDR3 in DNA: TGTGCCACCAGCAGCCCCTTTTTTGAGGGCACAGATACGCAGTATTTT.

This clonotype was picked up a small number of times. The gene calls are TRBV24-1 and TRBJ2-1, with TRBD2 matching over 8 bases. V was pared by 1 base and J by 4 bases, with 5 bases of the junction left unmatched. Germline assignment: CDR1 KGHDR and CDR2 SFDVKD. The CDR3 has 16 amino acids. The CDR3 bases are TGTGCCACCAGTGATTTCAGGCGGGGGGCTTACAATGAGCAGTTCTTC. Its translation: CATSDFRRGAYNEQFF.

The rearrangement joins TRBV7-9 to TRBJ1-1, with TRBD1 identical over 7 bases. V lost 9 bases to trimming and J lost 2 bases; unmatched junction nucleotides: 6. The CDR3 spans 13 residues. Germline lookup yields CDR1 SEHNR and CDR2 FQNEAQ (reference sequence). This CDR3 is CAREGQSNTEAFF. DNA for the CDR3: TGTGCCAGGGAGGGACAGAGCAACACTGAAGCTTTCTTT.

This clonotype was seen once. This chain connects TRBV5-5 to TRBJ2-4; perhaps TRBD2 as D (5 bases). V was cut by 9 bases and J by 4 bases, with 17 bases left in between. CDR3 length: 14 residues. The germline gives CDR1 SGHKS, CDR2 YYEKEE (reference sequence). For the CDR3, the DNA is TGTGCCAACAGTCTCACGGGGTCTAAAAACATTCAGTACTTC. The encoded protein is CANSLTGSKNIQYF.

This clonotype was seen a few times. This chain joins TRBV6-5 and TRBJ2-1; 7 nucleotides line up with TRBD2. CDR1 and CDR2 from the germline V gene are MNHEY and SVGAGI. The CDR3 is 14 amino acids. V shed 5 bases and J 13 bases; nucleotides not matched to a gene: 14. This CDR3 reads CASSPGPRGETQFF. The CDR3 bases are TGTGCCAGCAGTCCCGGGCCCCGGGGGGAGACCCAGTTCTTC.

This sequence joins TRBV9 and TRBJ2-5; D is ambiguous. The V gene lost 0 bases and the J gene lost 11 bases, with 26 bases spanning the gap. This CDR3 spans 17 amino acids. Germline V gene lookup returns CDR1 SGDLS and CDR2 YYNGEE. The CDR3 loop is CASSVAVPGAPYNEQYF. CDR3 coding DNA: TGTGCCAGCAGCGTAGCGGTCCCAGGCGCCCCCTACAATGAGCAGTACTTC.

This clonotype came up many times. CDR3 amino acids: CSVSDRRFEAFF. The CDR3 region has the DNA TGCAGCGTTTCGGACAGGAGATTCGAGGCTTTCTTT. The rearrangement uses TRBV29-1 and TRBJ1-1; 7 bases align to TRBD1. Germline trimming cut 5 bases from V and 11 bases from J; bases unmatched to any gene: 11. This CDR3 comprises 12 residues. From germline, CDR1 is SQVTM and CDR2 ANQGSEA. The entire variable domain, with the rest obtained from reference TRBV29-1 and TRBJ1-1, is as follows: SAVISQKPSRDICQRGTSLTIQCQVDSQVTMMFWYRQQPGQSLTLIATANQGSEATYESGFVIDKFPISRPNLTFSTLTVSNMSPEDSSIYLCSVSDRRFEAFFGQGTRLTVV.

This clonotype came up many times. V gene TRBV27 combines with J gene TRBJ2-7, with D possibly called TRBD1 or TRBD2 (5 bases each). TRBJ2-5 explains the end of the DNA better; the J call may be wrong. CDR1 is MNHEY, CDR2 SMNVEV, per germline (reference sequence). This CDR3 spans 14 amino acids. CDR3 amino acids: CASSLAGTLGTQYF. The CDR3 DNA is TGTGCCAGCAGTCTTGCAGGGACCCTTGGGACCCAGTACTTC.

Comment on this clonotype: It may be a read error: a sequence one base away is much more abundant. The genes are TRBV18 and TRBJ2-5; TRBD1 is a possible D gene (6 bases). Judging by the DNA end, TRBJ2-7 fits better; the J call may be wrong. Germline V gives CDR1 KGHSH, CDR2 LQKENI. This CDR3 region has 15 residues. The CDR3 loop is CTSSPGPGDPYEQYF. Here the CDR3 DNA reads TGTACCAGCTCACCAGGGCCAGGGGACCCCTACGAGCAGTACTTC.

This clonotype was counted a single time. The V and J genes are TRBV13 and TRBJ2-7; a possible D gene is TRBD2 (5 bases). The V end lost 1 base, the J end lost 6 bases, and 10 bases lay between the germline ends. The CDR3 extends over 13 amino acids. CDR1 is PRHDT, CDR2 FYEKMQ, per germline (reference sequence). The DNA of the CDR3 is TGTGCCAGCAGCTTAGTAAAAGAGGGCGAGCAGTACTTC. Translation gives CASSLVKEGEQYF.

In the case of this clonotype: Sequence at one end of the junction differs from germline and may be a read error. The V and J genes are TRBV11-2 and TRBJ2-6, with 8 bases aligning to TRBD1. The CDR3 is 16 amino acids. Looked up from germline, CDR1 is SGHAT and CDR2 is FQNNGV. CDR3 residues: CASSLGQGAGANVRTF. For the CDR3, the DNA is TGTGCCAGCAGCTTAGGTCAGGGGGCTGGGGCCAACGTCCGGACTTTC.

To note about this clonotype: A much larger clone lies a single base off, so this may be a read error. The chain recombines TRBV11-2 with TRBJ2-5, with 9 positions matching TRBD2. The length of the CDR3 is 15 residues. Trimming at V came to 5 bases and at J to 11 bases, leaving 15 bases not matched to a gene. Germline V gene lookup returns CDR1 SGHAT and CDR2 FQNNGV. As DNA, the CDR3 is TGTGCCAGCAGCAACAAGCGGGGGGTTTACAATGAGCAGTACTTC. It specifies CASSNKRGVYNEQYF. The full variable domain, in which reference TRBV11-2 and TRBJ2-5 provide the parts outside the CDR3, is EAGVAQSPRYKIIEKRQSVAFWCNPISGHATLYWYQQILGQGPKLLIQFQNNGVVDDSQLPKDRFSAERLKGVDSTLKIQPAKLEDSAVYLCASSNKRGVYNEQYFGPGTRLLVL.

The V gene is TRBV7-9, the J gene TRBJ2-7; D is undetermined. The germline V and J ends were trimmed by 0 bases and 4 bases, with 7 bases remaining between them. Germline loops: CDR1 SEHNR, CDR2 FQNEAQ (reference sequence). CDR3 length: 13 residues. CDR3 protein: CASSLALQYEQYF. The CDR3 region has the DNA TGTGCCAGCAGCTTAGCCCTTCAATACGAGCAGTACTTC.

This rearrangement joins TRBV28 to TRBJ1-5; D ambiguous. There are 15 residues in the CDR3. Germline assignment: CDR1 MDHEN and CDR2 SYDVKM. With 3 bases removed from V and 7 bases from J, the gap between germline ends came to 16 bases. CDR3 DNA sequence: TGTGCCAGCAGTTTGATAGGATCCGCGGGACAGCCCCAGCATTTT. This translates into CASSLIGSAGQPQHF.

This clonotype was counted a few times. This rearrangement joins TRBV6-6 to TRBJ2-1; tentatively, D is TRBD1 or TRBD2 (5 bases each). This CDR3 region has 15 residues. Trimming removed 0 bases from V and 8 bases from J, with 14 bases in between. Germline CDR1 and CDR2: MNHNY and SVGAGI (reference sequence). CDR3 protein: CASSYSRGAEDEQFF. For the CDR3, the DNA is TGTGCCAGCAGTTACTCGAGAGGGGCCGAAGATGAGCAGTTCTTC.

The chain combines TRBV11-2 with TRBJ2-5, with 7 bases that match TRBD1. The CDR3 has 16 amino acids. Per germline, CDR1 SGHAT and CDR2 FQNNGV. V lost 5 bases, J lost 1 base, and 10 bases stayed unmatched. The CDR3 DNA reads TGTGCCAGCAGCCTAAAGGGACAGAGAGCCCAAGAGACCCAGTACTTC. It is translated as CASSLKGQRAQETQYF.

This clonotype was seen at least ten times. The chain recombines TRBV7-9 with TRBJ2-5; tentatively, D is TRBD2 (6 bases). The V end was cut by 2 bases, the J end by 5 bases, with 9 bases between. The CDR3 length is 13 residues. Germline V gives CDR1 SEHNR, CDR2 FQNEAQ (reference sequence). This CDR3 reads CASSLSAGETQYF. CDR3 sequence (DNA): TGTGCCAGCAGCTTATCCGCGGGGGAGACCCAGTACTTC.

A remark on this clonotype: A much larger clone differs from this one at a single base, so this may be a read error. V usage is TRBV7-2 and J usage is TRBJ1-5; D call uncertain. The CDR3 is 15 amino acids. Germline assignment: CDR1 SGHTA and CDR2 FQGNSA. This CDR3 is CAGSPTRTAHGPQHF. The CDR3 region has the DNA TGTGCCGGCAGCCCTACCAGGACCGCCCATGGTCCCCAGCATTTT.

As concerns this clonotype: This clone may be a read error of a much larger clone one base away. This chain links TRBV6-6 with TRBJ2-3; maybe TRBD1 (6 bases). Trimming shortened V by 6 bases and J by 6 bases, and 19 bases separated the two germline ends. Germline values: CDR1 MNHNY, CDR2 SVGAGI (reference sequence). The CDR3 has 15 amino acids. Here the CDR3 reads CASSSGQRNWDTQYF. In DNA, the CDR3 is TGTGCCAGCAGCTCCGGACAGCGCAACTGGGATACGCAGTATTTT.

This clonotype was recorded many times. The genes are TRBV2 and TRBJ1-5; D is unclear. Germline V gives CDR1 SNHLY, CDR2 FYNNEI. There are 13 residues in the CDR3. The V end was cut by 6 bases, the J end by 1 base, with 7 bases between. The CDR3 region has the DNA TGTGCCAGCAGGCGTGGAAGCAATCAGCCCCAGCATTTT. Its translation: CASRRGSNQPQHF.

The V call is TRBV7-9, the J call TRBJ1-1, with no clear D. The CDR3 totals 13 residues. Per the germline V gene, CDR1 is SEHNR and CDR2 is FQNEAQ (reference sequence). Trimming cost V 4 bases and J 5 bases, with 11 bases left between them. Here the CDR3 DNA reads TGTGCCAGCAGCTCCGAGCCCGGTACTGAAGCTTTCTTT. It yields the protein CASSSEPGTEAFF.

This clonotype was detected a few times. The chain employs TRBV6-5 and TRBJ1-5, with D unresolved. V was clipped by 6 bases and J by 2 bases, with 11 bases between them. This CDR3 is 14 amino acids long. The V gene's germline CDR1 is MNHEY and CDR2 SVGAGI. The CDR3 is CASRQGSGNQPQHF. The CDR3 DNA sequence: TGTGCCAGCAGGCAAGGGTCGGGCAATCAGCCCCAGCATTTT.

This clonotype was seen many times. This rearrangement joins TRBV5-1 to TRBJ2-5; D remains ambiguous. The CDR3 totals 14 residues. Germline V lookup: CDR1 SGHRS, CDR2 YFSETQ. Trimming removed 0 bases from V and 3 bases from J, with 9 bases in between. CDR3 in DNA: TGCGCCAGCAGCTTGGCCCCGTGGGAAGAGACCCAGTACTTC. Translating gives CASSLAPWEETQYF.

The gene calls are TRBV20-1 and TRBJ2-1, with D perhaps TRBD1 or TRBD2 (5 bases each). Trimming took 5 bases from V and 1 from J, leaving 18 bases between them. The CDR3 loop spans 16 amino acids. The V gene's germline CDR1 is DFQATT and CDR2 SNEGSKA (reference sequence). The CDR3 bases are TGCAGTGCTGGGAGAGGGGCGACGGGATCCTACAATGAGCAGTTCTTC. Its protein product is CSAGRGATGSYNEQFF.

This chain connects TRBV7-9 to TRBJ1-1; no reliable D call. Trimming left V 4 bases short and J 8 bases short, with 11 bases between. Germline assignment: CDR1 SEHNR and CDR2 FQNEAQ (reference sequence). The CDR3 spans 12 residues. The CDR3 DNA reads as TGTGCCAGCAGCTCCCTCGTTGAGGAAGCTTTCTTT. Protein: CASSSLVEEAFF.

The rearrangement links TRBV6-1 to TRBJ2-1; 12 bases agree with TRBD2. Germline lookup yields CDR1 MNHNS and CDR2 SASEGT. V dropped 4 bases and J dropped 4; count of bases not matched to a gene: 8. The CDR3 extends over 17 amino acids. CDR3 nucleotides: TGTGCCAGCAGTGGACTAGCGGGAGTACTAGGATACAATGAGCAGTTCTTC. Its translation: CASSGLAGVLGYNEQFF.

This clonotype was detected ten times or more. This sequence joins TRBV29-1 and TRBJ2-7; 8 bases agree with TRBD2. The trim removed 8 bases at V and 5 bases at J, leaving 8 bases unmatched. This CDR3 has 12 amino acids. Germline V lookup: CDR1 SQVTM, CDR2 ANQGSEA. The CDR3, as DNA: TGCAGCTTAGCGGGGAGGCTTGACGAGCAGTACTTC. Translated: CSLAGRLDEQYF.